This TCR beta chain was recorded in a study of blood T cell repertoires in COVID-19. Note on this clone: Sequence at one end of the junction differs from germline and may be a read error.

Original processing methods: Estimates of nucleated cell counts were drawn from the amplification of reference gene primers. TCRdb keeps only in-frame clones here, not all; method: immunoSEQ multiplex PCR. The DNA was the basis for D and trimming; V, J and clone size are from that table. Counted here are some 290,000 clones, roughly 87% occurring once; the ten biggest clones make up roughly 2%. CDR1 and CDR2 from the germline V gene are DFQATT and SNEGSKA (reference sequence). This CDR3 spans 10 amino acids. The chain is built from TRBV20-1 and TRBJ2-7; TRBD1 might be the D (6 bases). Sequenced sample: peripheral blood. The TCR comes from a woman aged 45-60 years who had recovered from COVID-19. The CDR3 spells CSAAGTRGSF. The CDR3, as DNA: TGCAGTGCTGCTGGGACCAGGGGATCTTTC.